One sample yielded the 20 T cell receptor beta chains listed below, sequenced in a study of vaccination and CD4 T cells after COVID-19. The study sequenced cultured CD4+ T cell DNA using the Oncomine TCR Beta short-read assay. Each CDR3 protein is one row after TCRdb ran MiXCR on the PCR reads. This table holds some 6,200 distinct CDR3 sequences, 25% to 35% found once. No antigen has been identified for these receptors. Treatment here: roughly 10-day PBMC culture with coronavirus spike peptide pools or control peptides (ViraFEST assay). The sequencing here drew on CD4+ T cells from blood, cultured in vitro, taken after SARS-CoV-2 vaccination. All receptors come from a human donor who had recovered from COVID-19.

V is TRBV7-2 and J is TRBJ2-3; 9 nucleotides agree with TRBD2. Germline loops: CDR1 SGHTA, CDR2 FQGNSA. The CDR3 runs to 15 residues. With 5 bases clipped from V and 5 bases from J, the junction kept 8 bases outside the gene matches. The CDR3 bases are TGTGCCAGCAGCCCCAGGGTAGCGGGGGAAGATACGCAGTATTTT. This sequence encodes CASSPRVAGEDTQYF.

This clonotype was counted only a few times. This chain joins TRBV4-2 and TRBJ2-7; D is uncertain. The CDR3 covers 14 residues. V was trimmed by 0 bases and J by 0 bases, leaving 6 bases between them. The germline V gene has CDR1 LGHNA and CDR2 YNFKEQ. CDR3 coding DNA: TGTGCCAGCAGCCAAGACTTTATCTCCTACGAGCAGTACTTC. It translates to CASSQDFISYEQYF.

V usage is TRBV7-3 and J usage is TRBJ1-2; the match to TRBD1 covers 7 bases. Trimming cost V 4 bases and J 8 bases; bases outside gene matches: 4. Germline CDR1 is SGHTA and CDR2 is FQGTGA. This CDR3 has 12 amino acids. The CDR3 protein is CASSSDREGYTF. CDR3 in DNA: TGTGCCAGCAGCTCAGACAGGGAAGGCTACACCTTC.

Relative to its sample, this clonotype is large. This sequence joins TRBV7-9 and TRBJ1-6; 8 nucleotides line up with TRBD1. CDR1 SEHNR and CDR2 FQNEAQ come from the germline V gene (reference sequence). The CDR3 has 15 amino acids. The V segment lost 5 bases and the J segment 10 bases; nucleotides outside the gene matches: 10. The chain's CDR3 is CASSPDRGFNSPLHF. The CDR3 DNA follows: TGTGCCAGCAGCCCAGACAGGGGCTTCAACTCACCCCTCCACTTT. The whole variable domain, filled in from reference TRBV7-9 and TRBJ1-6, reads DTGVSQNPRHKITKRGQNVTFRCDPISEHNRLYWYRQTLGQGPEFLTYFQNEAQLEKSRLLSDRFSAERPKGSFSTLEIQRTEQGDSAMYLCASSPDRGFNSPLHFGNGTRLTVT.

The gene calls are TRBV6-1 and TRBJ1-2; 7 nucleotides line up with TRBD1. Germline trimming cut 7 bases from V and 4 bases from J; bases unmatched to any gene: 12. Germline values: CDR1 MNHNS, CDR2 SASEGT. The CDR3 totals 15 residues. CDR3 DNA sequence: TGTGCCAGCACTGCGGGCAGGACAGGACCCTATGGCTACACCTTC. It yields the protein CASTAGRTGPYGYTF.

V usage is TRBV7-9 and J usage is TRBJ2-5, with a weak D call TRBD1 (6 bases). CDR3 length: 14 residues. Per germline, CDR1 SEHNR and CDR2 FQNEAQ (reference sequence). Trimming shortened V by 1 base and J by 3 bases, and 9 bases separated the two germline ends. The CDR3 loop reads CASSLETGKETQYF. As DNA, the CDR3 is TGTGCCAGCAGCTTAGAAACAGGGAAAGAGACCCAGTACTTC.

The V call is TRBV5-4, the J call TRBJ2-7, with D perhaps matching TRBD2 (5 bases). This CDR3 region has 16 residues. CDR1 SGHNT and CDR2 YYREEE come from the germline V gene (reference sequence). The V end lost 9 bases, the J end lost 2 bases, and 24 bases lay between the germline ends. In nucleotides, the CDR3 is TGTGCCACGTCCTCTTCCGGCCGAGCGGCTCCCTACGAGCAGTACTTC. This encodes CATSSSGRAAPYEQYF.

The genes are TRBV19 and TRBJ2-7; 8 bases agree with TRBD1. Germline CDR1 and CDR2: LNHDA and SQIVND (reference sequence). After removal of 6 bases from V and 4 bases from J, the junction contained 8 bases not matched to a gene. CDR3 length: 14 residues. As DNA, the CDR3 is TGTGCCAGTAGGAGGACAGGGACGGTTTACGAGCAGTACTTC. It translates to CASRRTGTVYEQYF.

The V gene is TRBV10-1, the J gene TRBJ2-1; TRBD1 matches 8 bases. The CDR3 runs 14 residues. The V segment lost 3 bases and the J segment 6 bases; nucleotides outside the gene matches: 4. Germline loops: CDR1 WNHNN, CDR2 SYGVQD (reference sequence). CDR3 residues: CASSDLGQGNEQFF. CDR3 nucleotides: TGCGCCAGCAGTGACTTAGGACAGGGCAATGAGCAGTTCTTC.

V and J are TRBV27 and TRBJ2-7; a possible D gene is TRBD1 (6 bases). The CDR3 loop spans 14 amino acids. V dropped 6 bases and J dropped 1 base, with 13 bases sitting between them. The germline V gene has CDR1 MNHEY and CDR2 SMNVEV (reference sequence). As DNA, the CDR3 is TGTGCCAGCAGACTTATGGGGGCTTCCTACGAGCAGTACTTC. It encodes CASRLMGASYEQYF.

CDR3 sequence (DNA): TGTGCCAGCAGCCTACGGAGGGAGGGTTACGAGCAGTACTTC. Its protein is CASSLRREGYEQYF. The chain recombines TRBV7-2 with TRBJ2-7, with 7 nucleotides matching TRBD2. This CDR3 contains 14 residues. The J segment lost 4 bases and the V segment lost 5 bases, leaving 8 bases of the junction unmatched. Germline V lookup: CDR1 SGHTA, CDR2 FQGNSA.

The chain employs TRBV7-9 and TRBJ1-6; 9 positions agree with TRBD1. The CDR3 extends over 15 amino acids. Germline V gene data show CDR1 as SEHNR and CDR2 as FQNEAQ (reference sequence). V shed 5 bases and J 7 bases; nucleotides not matched to a gene: 6. The CDR3 loop is CASSPWGQGNSPLHF. CDR3 DNA sequence: TGTGCCAGCAGCCCTTGGGGACAGGGAAATTCACCCCTCCACTTT.

This clonotype was seen a handful of times. V gene TRBV28 combines with J gene TRBJ2-7; weak D call: TRBD1 (6 bases). Per the germline V gene, CDR1 is MDHEN and CDR2 is SYDVKM. Deletions cut 8 bases from V and 1 base from J, with 9 bases between. The CDR3 contains 12 residues. CDR3 protein: CASLGASYEQYF. The CDR3 region has the DNA TGTGCCAGCCTGGGGGCTTCCTACGAGCAGTACTTC.

V is TRBV4-1 and J is TRBJ2-7, with D possibly TRBD2 on 5 matching bases. V lost 2 bases, J lost 7 bases, and 12 bases lay in between. From germline, CDR1 is MGHRA and CDR2 YSYEKL. The CDR3 contains 13 residues. The CDR3 DNA reads TGCGCCAGCAGCCAATACGGTACGGGAGAGCAGTACTTC. Translated, it gives CASSQYGTGEQYF.

This clonotype was counted only a few times. The chain links TRBV6-2 or TRBV6-3 to TRBJ1-2; 9 nucleotides match TRBD1. The CDR3 has 15 residues. From germline, CDR1 is MNHEY and CDR2 SVGEGT. Germline trimming cut 6 bases from V and 3 bases from J; bases unmatched to any gene: 8. In nucleotides, the CDR3 is TGTGCCAGCAGCACCCCGCGACAGGGGGACTATGGCTACACCTTC. Its translation: CASSTPRQGDYGYTF.

Within the sample, this clonotype is medium-sized. V usage is TRBV7-9 and J usage is TRBJ2-7, with D hard to call. Germline CDR1 SEHNR, CDR2 FQNEAQ (reference sequence). Between the trimmed V and J ends, which lost 6 bases and 0 bases, there was a span of 12 bases. CDR3 length: 14 residues. CDR3 DNA: TGTGCCAGCAGGTCGATCGGTGGCTCCTACGAGCAGTACTTC. It yields the protein CASRSIGGSYEQYF.

The chain uses TRBV28 and TRBJ1-6; tentative D call: TRBD1 (6 bases). CDR1 is MDHEN and CDR2 is SYDVKM in the germline V gene. This CDR3 region has 14 residues. Trimming took off 6 bases at V and 11 bases at J, with 17 bases between the two ends. Here the CDR3 reads CASSLGGNVAPLHF. The CDR3 DNA follows: TGTGCCAGCAGCTTAGGGGGGAATGTGGCACCCCTCCACTTT. Supplemented by reference TRBV28 and TRBJ1-6, the full variable domain reads DVKVTQSSRYLVKRTGEKVFLECVQDMDHENMFWYRQDPGLGLRLIYFSYDVKMKEKGDIPEGYSVSREKKERFSLILESASTNQTSMYLCASSLGGNVAPLHFGNGTRLTVT.

Only a few counts were recorded for this clonotype. The J gene is TRBJ2-7, the V gene TRBV7-2; D is possibly TRBD1 or TRBD2 (6 bases each). Germline V lookup: CDR1 SGHTA, CDR2 FQGNSA. The CDR3 sequence is 14 residues long. V was cut by 6 bases and J by 4 bases, with 16 bases left in between. The CDR3 DNA reads as TGTGCCAGCAGTCCCGCGGGACACCTTTACGAGCAGTACTTC. This codes for CASSPAGHLYEQYF.

This clonotype was detected a few times. This rearrangement joins TRBV7-2 to TRBJ2-1, with 7 bases fitting TRBD2. This CDR3 has 13 residues. The J segment lost 5 bases and the V segment lost 4 bases, leaving 2 bases of the junction unmatched. Germline V gene data show CDR1 as SGHTA and CDR2 as FQGNSA. The DNA for the CDR3 is TGTGCCAGCAGCTCGGGACTACACAATGAGCAGTTCTTC. This encodes CASSSGLHNEQFF.

Points on this clonotype: A far more abundant clone sits one base away, making this likely a read error. The CDR3 protein is CASSARGAHGYTF. The DNA for the CDR3 is TGTGCCAGCAGTGCGAGGGGGGCGCATGGCTACACCTTC. This chain connects TRBV28 to TRBJ1-2; tentatively, D is TRBD1 (6 bases). CDR1 MDHEN and CDR2 SYDVKM come from the germline V gene. V dropped 5 bases and J dropped 6 bases, with 13 bases sitting between them. This CDR3 has 13 amino acids.